Here is one T cell receptor beta chain with its context. Its antigen is still unknown. PCR used 60 Vbeta primers and 13 Jbeta primers. Profiling relied on immunoSEQ multiplex PCR, and the TCRdb table lists in-frame clones only, not all of them. Found here are around 150,000 clones, more than 75% of them singletons; the top ten hold under 1.5%. These data originate in a study of cytomegalovirus exposure and HLA in healthy donors. General study findings and limits: Researchers reported from a later analysis that most CMV-associated TCR beta chains appeared HLA-restricted. According to the study, about 180 TCR beta chains were cytomegalovirus-associated.

V gave up 4 bases and J gave up 4 bases; unmatched junction bases: 6. Per germline, CDR1 KGHSH and CDR2 LQKENI. This CDR3 spans 15 amino acids. The clonotype originates from a male donor in good health and CMV-seronegative. Sequenced material: PBMCs. The chain couples TRBV18 to TRBJ2-2, with 7 positions matching TRBD2. CDR3 amino acids: CASSQLTSPTGELFF. DNA of the CDR3: TGTGCCAGCTCACAACTGACTAGCCCCACCGGGGAGCTGTTTTTT.